The rows below give T cell receptor beta chains drawn from one sample of a study of blood T cell repertoires in COVID-19. Here immunoSEQ multiplex PCR was the method, and the copy in TCRdb shows in-frame clones only, minus some. The table lists about 200,000 clones, roughly 85% of them singletons, with more than 3% in the top ten. Sequencing was done on a sample of peripheral blood. These receptors were taken from a man in his 60s with acute or convalescent COVID-19. The CDR3 runs from the conserved cysteine through the conserved F or W. A D gene is named only where the DNA matches it firmly. The size field is filled for only some rows; it gives once, few, many or a size class.

V: TRBV6-5
D: TRBD1
J: TRBJ2-7
size: -
DNA: TGTGCCAGCAGTTACGGGGGGACAGGCGAGCAGTACTTC
CDR3: CASSYGGTGEQYF

V: TRBV28
D: TRBD1
J: TRBJ1-1
size: -
DNA: TGTGCCAGCAGTTTAAGGGGGCGGGTGAACACTGAAGCTTTCTTT
CDR3: CASSLRGRVNTEAFF

V: TRBV3-1/TRBV3-2
D: -
J: TRBJ1-3
size: -
DNA: TGTGCCAGCAGCCAAGGAGCCGGGGGAGTCACCATATATTTT
CDR3: CASSQGAGGVTIYF

V: TRBV28
D: -
J: TRBJ1-4
size: -
DNA: TGTGCCAGCAGTTTATTTAACAGAAAACTGTTTTTT
CDR3: CASSLFNRKLFF

V: TRBV7-3
D: TRBD1
J: TRBJ1-1
size: -
DNA: TGTGCCAGCAGCTCACAGGGGACGGAAGGGGCTGAAGCTTTCTTT
CDR3: CASSSQGTEGAEAFF

V: TRBV7-6
D: -
J: TRBJ2-5
size: -
DNA: TGTGCCAGCACCAACCGGGAGACCCAGTACTTC
CDR3: CASTNRETQYF

V: TRBV7-2
D: TRBD1
J: TRBJ2-1
size: -
DNA: TGTGCCAGCAGCATACAGGGGGGCATCAATGAGCAGTTCTTC
CDR3: CASSIQGGINEQFF

V: TRBV18
D: TRBD1
J: TRBJ2-7
size: -
DNA: TGTGCCAGCTCACCGCAGGCCGGGACAGGGTCTTCCTACGAGCAGTACTTC
CDR3: CASSPQAGTGSSYEQYF

V: TRBV27
D: TRBD1
J: TRBJ1-2
size: -
DNA: TGTGCCAGCAGTTTATCGGTCGGACAGGGGCTCGTAAATGGCTACACCTTC
CDR3: CASSLSVGQGLVNGYTF

V: TRBV5-1
D: TRBD1
J: TRBJ1-1
size: -
DNA: TGCGCCAGCAGCTTACCGACAGGGAAGAAAGCTTTCTTT
CDR3: CASSLPTGKKAFF

V: TRBV11-3
D: -
J: TRBJ2-2
size: -
DNA: TGTGCCAGCAGCTCGAACAGGAACACCGGGGAGCTGTTTTTT
CDR3: CASSSNRNTGELFF

V: TRBV4-1
D: TRBD2
J: TRBJ2-1
size: -
DNA: TGCGCCAGCAGCCAAGATCCGGGGACTAGCGGGAGAGTAAGGCCCAAATACAATGAGCAGTTCTTC
CDR3: CASSQDPGTSGRVRPKYNEQFF

V: TRBV10-3
D: TRBD1
J: TRBJ2-2
size: -
DNA: TGTGCCATCACCCCGGACAGGGGAAGCACCGGGGAGCTGTTTTTT
CDR3: CAITPDRGSTGELFF

V: TRBV28
D: -
J: TRBJ2-1
size: -
DNA: TGTGCCAGCAGTTTAGCGGACTCTACACGACAGCAGTTCTTC
CDR3: CASSLADSTRQQFF

V: TRBV6-5
D: -
J: TRBJ1-2
size: once
DNA: TGTGCCAGCATTACCCGGGATGTTTGGGGTGGCTACACCTTC
CDR3: CASITRDVWGGYTF

V: TRBV25-1
D: TRBD2
J: TRBJ2-5
size: -
DNA: TGTGCCAGCAGTCCCGGGACTAGCGAAGAGACCCAGTACTTC
CDR3: CASSPGTSEETQYF

V: TRBV3-1/TRBV3-2
D: -
J: TRBJ1-2
size: -
DNA: TGTGCCAGCAGCCAAGACAGGGCCTATGGCTACACCTTC
CDR3: CASSQDRAYGYTF

V: TRBV9
D: -
J: TRBJ2-2
size: -
DNA: TGTGCCAGCAGCGTAGCCTGGGGGCCGGGGACCGGGGAGCTGTTTTTT
CDR3: CASSVAWGPGTGELFF

V: TRBV12-5
D: -
J: TRBJ2-6
size: -
DNA: TGTGCTAGGGCACGGGGGTCTGGGGCCAACGTCCTGACTTTC
CDR3: CARARGSGANVLTF

V: TRBV28
D: -
J: TRBJ2-7
size: -
DNA: TGTGCCAGCACCCATGGGGGCTCCCTTAGCTCCTACGAGCAGTACTTC
CDR3: CASTHGGSLSSYEQYF

V: TRBV6-5
D: -
J: TRBJ2-1
size: -
DNA: TGTGCCAGCAAGGAGGGGGCCGCTTACAATGAGCAGTTCTTC
CDR3: CASKEGAAYNEQFF

V: TRBV19
D: -
J: TRBJ1-1
size: -
DNA: TGTGCCAGTAAGAACCCGGGACAAAACACTGAAGCTTTCTTT
CDR3: CASKNPGQNTEAFF

V: TRBV7-8
D: -
J: TRBJ2-7
size: -
DNA: TGTGCCAGCAGCTTAGGGTCCAGGATTTACGAGCAGTACTTC
CDR3: CASSLGSRIYEQYF

V: TRBV24-1
D: TRBD1
J: TRBJ2-3
size: once
DNA: TGTGCCACCAGTGACACAAGACAGGGTACAGATACGCAGTATTTT
CDR3: CATSDTRQGTDTQYF

V: TRBV27
D: -
J: TRBJ1-4
size: -
DNA: TGTGCCAGCAGTTTCAAGGCAGGGAAAGAAAAACTGTTTTTT
CDR3: CASSFKAGKEKLFF

V: TRBV6-1
D: TRBD1
J: TRBJ1-6
size: -
DNA: TGTGCCAGCAGTGAACGGTCGGCAGGGGGTAGCTCCTATAATTCACCCCTCCACTTT
CDR3: CASSERSAGGSSYNSPLHF

V: TRBV18
D: -
J: TRBJ1-4
size: -
DNA: TGTGCCAGCTCCTCCAGGGCCGAAATGGATGAAAAACTGTTTTTT
CDR3: CASSSRAEMDEKLFF

V: TRBV28
D: -
J: TRBJ1-3
size: -
DNA: TGTGCCAGCACCCTTGGGAGAGGGCAAAACACCATATATTTT
CDR3: CASTLGRGQNTIYF

V: TRBV28
D: -
J: TRBJ1-1
size: -
DNA: TGTGCCAGCAGTTTAAGGCGTCCGTCAGGGGTGTGGGACGCTTTCTTT
CDR3: CASSLRRPSGVWDAFF

V: TRBV18
D: -
J: TRBJ2-4
size: -
DNA: TGTGCCAGCTCACCATCCGCAGGGTTGGGGGCCAAAAACATTCAGTACTTC
CDR3: CASSPSAGLGAKNIQYF

V: TRBV28
D: -
J: TRBJ1-1
size: few
DNA: TGTGCCAGCAGACATCACGGTTCTGCATCGGGACACTCTGAAGCTTTCTTT
CDR3: CASRHHGSASGHSEAFF

V: TRBV7-2
D: -
J: TRBJ2-7
size: -
DNA: TGTGCCAGCAGCTTCGGGGGGCTCTCCTACGAGCAGTACTTC
CDR3: CASSFGGLSYEQYF

V: TRBV6-6
D: TRBD1
J: TRBJ1-4
size: -
DNA: TGTGCCAGCAGCGGACAGGTCGGTGAAAAACTGTTTTTT
CDR3: CASSGQVGEKLFF

V: TRBV19
D: TRBD1
J: TRBJ1-1
size: -
DNA: TGTGCCAGTAGTAGACAGGGACAGGGGACCACTGAAGCTTTCTTT
CDR3: CASSRQGQGTTEAFF

V: TRBV6-1
D: -
J: TRBJ1-5
size: few
DNA: TGTGCCAGCAGTGAAACACCGGGAGACAATCAGCCCCAGCATTTT
CDR3: CASSETPGDNQPQHF

V: TRBV6-5
D: TRBD2
J: TRBJ2-7
size: -
DNA: TGTGCCAGCAGTACCGGAGCGGGAGGAGGGTACGAGCAGTACTTC
CDR3: CASSTGAGGGYEQYF

V: TRBV9
D: -
J: TRBJ2-3
size: -
DNA: TGTGCCAGCAGCGTAGCGAGCAGGGCAGGTGGAGATACGCAGTATTTT
CDR3: CASSVASRAGGDTQYF

V: TRBV7-7
D: -
J: TRBJ2-1
size: -
DNA: TGTGCTAGCAGCTTGCCGGAGGGGAATGAGCAGTTCTTC
CDR3: CASSLPEGNEQFF

V: TRBV7-9
D: -
J: TRBJ2-7
size: -
DNA: TGTGCCAGCAGTCTGGACATTGGCGAGCAGTACTTC
CDR3: CASSLDIGEQYF

V: TRBV7-3
D: TRBD1
J: TRBJ2-2
size: -
DNA: TGTGCCAGCAGCCCTAGGACAGGTACCGGGGAGCTGTTTTTT
CDR3: CASSPRTGTGELFF

V: TRBV28
D: TRBD1
J: TRBJ2-2
size: -
DNA: TGTGCCAGTCTTGACAGGGGGCTCACCGGGGAGCTGTTTTTT
CDR3: CASLDRGLTGELFF

V: TRBV5-1
D: TRBD1
J: TRBJ1-1
size: -
DNA: TGCGCCAGCAGCTTAGACAGGGGTGAAGCTTTCTTT
CDR3: CASSLDRGEAFF

V: TRBV30
D: -
J: TRBJ1-2
size: -
DNA: TGTGCCTGGAGTACTGAGCGTTATGGCTACACCTTC
CDR3: CAWSTERYGYTF

V: TRBV27
D: -
J: TRBJ2-3
size: -
DNA: TGTGCCAGCAGTTTGGACTTACCCACTAGCACAGATACGCAGTATTTT
CDR3: CASSLDLPTSTDTQYF

V: TRBV7-9
D: TRBD2
J: TRBJ2-1
size: -
DNA: TGTGCCAGCCTGGCTAGCGGAACCAATGAGCAGTTCTTC
CDR3: CASLASGTNEQFF